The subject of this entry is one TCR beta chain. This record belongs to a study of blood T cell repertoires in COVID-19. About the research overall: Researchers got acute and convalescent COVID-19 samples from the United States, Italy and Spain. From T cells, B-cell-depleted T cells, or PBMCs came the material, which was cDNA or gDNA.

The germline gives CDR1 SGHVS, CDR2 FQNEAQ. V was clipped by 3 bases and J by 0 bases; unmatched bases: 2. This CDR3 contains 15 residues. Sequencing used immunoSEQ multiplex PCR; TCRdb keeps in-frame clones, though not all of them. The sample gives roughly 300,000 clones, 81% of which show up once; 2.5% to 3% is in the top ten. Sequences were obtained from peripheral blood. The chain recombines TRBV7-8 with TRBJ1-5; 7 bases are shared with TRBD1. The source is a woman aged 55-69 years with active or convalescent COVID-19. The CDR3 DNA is TGTGCCAGCAGCTTGAACAGGGGTAGCAATCAGCCCCAGCATTTT. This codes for CASSLNRGSNQPQHF. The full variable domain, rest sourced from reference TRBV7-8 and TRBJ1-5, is GAGVSQSPRYKVAKRGQDVALRCDPISGHVSLFWYQQALGQGPEFLTYFQNEAQLDKSGLPSDRFFAERPEGSVSTLKIQRTQQEDSAVYLCASSLNRGSNQPQHFGDGTRLSIL.